The 21 T cell receptor beta chains below all came from one sample that was sequenced in a study of cytomegalovirus exposure and HLA in healthy donors. The PCR made use of 60 Vbeta and 13 Jbeta primers. The repertoire was sequenced with immunoSEQ multiplex PCR; TCRdb's copy has only in-frame clones and lacks some. The sample has 98,000 or so clones; roughly three quarters are singletons. The specimen was PBMCs. These receptors were obtained from a female donor in good health and CMV-seronegative.

The chain carries TRBV7-9 and TRBJ1-6; D uncertain. With 3 bases removed from V and 10 bases from J, the gap between germline ends came to 13 bases. This CDR3 has 14 residues. The germline V gene has CDR1 SEHNR and CDR2 FQNEAQ (reference sequence). The CDR3 here is CASSFWADGSPLHF. CDR3 nucleotides: TGTGCCAGCAGCTTCTGGGCCGACGGATCACCCCTCCACTTT.

The chain is built from TRBV9 and TRBJ1-1; 8 bases match TRBD1. This CDR3 has 15 residues. With 4 bases clipped from V and 3 bases from J, the junction kept 8 bases outside the gene matches. Germline V gives CDR1 SGDLS, CDR2 YYNGEE. CDR3 sequence (DNA): TGTGCCAGCAGCCCCCGGACAGGGATGGACACTGAAGCTTTCTTT. It is translated as CASSPRTGMDTEAFF.

This chain uses TRBV6-6 with TRBJ1-2, with a possible D match to TRBD1 (5 bases). Trimming cost V 0 bases and J 6 bases, with 11 bases left between them. This CDR3 spans 14 amino acids. Germline values: CDR1 MNHNY, CDR2 SVGAGI (reference sequence). The CDR3 DNA follows: TGTGCCAGCAGTTACTCAGGGGCTAAGGATGGCTACACCTTC. It is translated as CASSYSGAKDGYTF.

V gene TRBV2 combines with J gene TRBJ2-7; maybe TRBD2 (5 bases). The CDR3 extends over 14 amino acids. Germline CDR1 SNHLY, CDR2 FYNNEI. Trimming stripped 6 bases from V and 0 bases from J, with 12 bases between. CDR3 DNA sequence: TGTGCCAGCAGCGGAGGACCATCCTCCTACGAGCAGTACTTC. Residues: CASSGGPSSYEQYF. The full variable domain, rest sourced from reference TRBV2 and TRBJ2-7, is EPEVTQTPSHQVTQMGQEVILRCVPISNHLYFYWYRQILGQKVEFLVSFYNNEISEKSEIFDDQFSVERPDGSNFTLKIRSTKLEDSAMYFCASSGGPSSYEQYFGPGTRLTVT.

This clone was recorded a few times. This sequence joins TRBV10-2 and TRBJ1-2, with D hard to call. Germline V CDR1 and CDR2: WSHSY, SAAADI. V lost 5 bases and J 1 base, leaving 11 bases between the germline ends. This CDR3 contains 14 residues. In DNA form, the CDR3 reads TGCGCCAGCAGTTCAAGCGCGATTAACTATGGCTACACCTTC. Translating gives CASSSSAINYGYTF.

The chain recombines TRBV10-3 with TRBJ2-1; D may be TRBD2 (5 bases). The germline V gene encodes CDR1 ENHRY and CDR2 SYGVKD. CDR3 length: 15 residues. V shed 10 bases and J shed 2 bases, with 18 bases lying between them. The CDR3, as DNA: TGTGCCACCAACGACGGCGGGCGGACCTACAATGAGCAGTTCTTC. Its translation is CATNDGGRTYNEQFF.

In its sample, this clone was seen once. The rearrangement uses TRBV5-1 and TRBJ2-3; 10 bases fit TRBD2. This CDR3 contains 16 residues. Germline V gives CDR1 SGHRS, CDR2 YFSETQ. V lost 5 bases, J lost 5 bases, and 11 bases stayed unmatched. CDR3 in DNA: TGCGCCAGCAGACCCAATAGCGGGGGGAGTAGAGATACGCAGTATTTT. This sequence encodes CASRPNSGGSRDTQYF.

This chain uses TRBV2 with TRBJ1-4, with 8 bases aligning to TRBD1. V gave up 6 bases and J gave up 6 bases; unmatched junction bases: 6. CDR1 SNHLY and CDR2 FYNNEI come from the germline V gene. The CDR3 length is 14 residues. The CDR3 sequence is CASRAGTGHEKLFF. For the CDR3, the DNA is TGTGCCAGCAGAGCCGGGACAGGCCATGAAAAACTGTTTTTT.

The chain joins TRBV7-9 to TRBJ2-1; 9 bases fit TRBD2. Germline lookup yields CDR1 SEHNR and CDR2 FQNEAQ (reference sequence). Germline trimming cut 6 bases from V and 0 bases from J; bases unmatched to any gene: 15. This CDR3 is built from 19 residues. This CDR3 is CASSTARHASGTSYNEQFF. CDR3 sequence (DNA): TGTGCCAGCAGTACAGCAAGGCATGCTAGCGGGACCTCCTACAATGAGCAGTTCTTC.

J is TRBJ1-1 and V is TRBV27; perhaps TRBD1 as D (5 bases). V lost 4 bases, J lost 3 bases, and 15 bases lay in between. CDR3 length equals 15 residues. Germline lookup yields CDR1 MNHEY and CDR2 SMNVEV (reference sequence). CDR3: CASSYPTAGHTEAFF. CDR3 DNA sequence: TGTGCCAGCAGTTACCCGACAGCCGGGCACACTGAAGCTTTCTTT.

The chain uses TRBV2 and TRBJ2-5; 8 bases align to TRBD2. The J call is doubtful: the DNA matches TRBJ2-7 better. The V gene's germline CDR1 is SNHLY and CDR2 FYNNEI. The CDR3 has 16 amino acids. This CDR3 reads CASSEPPSGRTREQYF. CDR3 coding DNA: TGTGCCAGCAGTGAACCCCCCAGCGGGAGAACGCGCGAGCAGTACTTC.

The count of this clone is one. The chain combines TRBV5-1 with TRBJ2-5, with 7 bases matching TRBD2. The CDR3 has 14 residues. The V gene end was trimmed by 4 bases and the J gene end by 4 bases; junction bases not matched to a gene: 7. Germline V lookup: CDR1 SGHRS, CDR2 YFSETQ. CDR3 residues: CASSRRGTGETQYF. Written as DNA, the CDR3 is TGCGCCAGCAGCCGGCGGGGGACGGGAGAGACCCAGTACTTC.

The V and J genes are TRBV6-5 and TRBJ2-5, with 9 bases fitting TRBD1. V dropped 11 bases and J dropped 2; count of bases not matched to a gene: 12. The length of the CDR3 is 15 residues. Germline values: CDR1 MNHEY, CDR2 SVGAGI. CDR3 amino acids: CAGVRDRALQETQYF. The CDR3 DNA sequence: TGTGCCGGCGTGAGGGACAGGGCTTTGCAAGAGACCCAGTACTTC.

This chain joins TRBV11-3 and TRBJ2-5; D possibly corresponds to TRBD2 (6 bases). Germline V lookup: CDR1 SGHNT, CDR2 YENEEA. V shed 8 bases and J shed 5 bases, with 21 bases lying between them. The CDR3 has 15 amino acids. CDR3 sequence: CASGLAGVAGETQYF. The CDR3 coding sequence is TGTGCCAGCGGGCTCGCCGGGGTCGCGGGGGAGACCCAGTACTTC.

V and J are TRBV6-1 and TRBJ1-3, with D perhaps matching TRBD1 (5 bases). The ends were cut back, 3 bases at V and 0 bases at J, with 12 bases in the middle. CDR3 length: 16 residues. CDR1 is MNHNS, CDR2 SASEGT, per germline. CDR3: CASSDPERGSGNTIYF. Here the CDR3 DNA reads TGTGCCAGCAGTGACCCTGAAAGGGGCTCTGGAAACACCATATATTTT.

The chain uses TRBV7-9 and TRBJ2-3; D is unresolved. V lost 3 bases, J lost 5 bases, and 9 bases lay in between. Germline V gene data show CDR1 as SEHNR and CDR2 as FQNEAQ (reference sequence). This CDR3 is 13 amino acids long. The CDR3 nucleotides read TGTGCCAGCAGCTTCTCTGGCAGAGATACGCAGTATTTT. Translated, it gives CASSFSGRDTQYF.

In this sample, this clone turned up once. This rearrangement joins TRBV6-5 to TRBJ2-5; D perhaps matches TRBD2 (6 bases). Looked up from germline, CDR1 is MNHEY and CDR2 is SVGAGI. The V and J ends lost 4 bases and 4 bases respectively, with 16 bases between them. The CDR3 spans 15 residues. CDR3: CASSSPGLGRETQYF. In DNA, the CDR3 is TGTGCCAGCAGTTCCCCGGGACTGGGGAGAGAGACCCAGTACTTC.

The V and J genes are TRBV5-6 and TRBJ1-6, with 7 positions matching TRBD1. V was pared by 0 bases and J by 9 bases, with 9 bases of the junction left unmatched. Germline CDR1 is SGHDT and CDR2 is YYEEEE. CDR3 size: 16 residues. CDR3 sequence reads: CASSLVTGERGSPLHF. CDR3 in DNA: TGTGCCAGCAGCTTGGTCACAGGGGAAAGGGGTTCACCCCTCCACTTT.

This clone was observed a single time. The chain joins TRBV13 to TRBJ2-3; 8 bases are shared with TRBD1. CDR1 and CDR2 from the germline V gene are PRHDT and FYEKMQ (reference sequence). Trimming took 5 bases from V and 2 from J; bases not matched to a gene: 9. The CDR3 runs 16 residues. The CDR3, as DNA: TGTGCCAGCAGCCCCGGGACAGGAGTATACACAGATACGCAGTATTTT. Its protein product is CASSPGTGVYTDTQYF.

This rearrangement joins TRBV6-5 to TRBJ2-7, with 8 bases matching TRBD1. The CDR3 spans 14 residues. Germline-derived CDR1 and CDR2 are MNHEY and SVGAGI. The V gene end was trimmed by 6 bases and the J gene end by 3 bases; junction bases not matched to a gene: 7. In DNA, the CDR3 is TGTGCCAGCAGATCAGGGGGCAATGACTACGAGCAGTACTTC. Protein sequence: CASRSGGNDYEQYF.

The chain has TRBV5-4 and TRBJ2-7; 9 nucleotides align to TRBD2. The CDR3 is 15 residues long. After removal of 4 bases from V and 4 bases from J, the junction contained 9 bases not matched to a gene. Per germline, CDR1 SGHNT and CDR2 YYREEE (reference sequence). The CDR3: CASSGGGGTLYEQYF. The CDR3 bases are TGTGCCAGCAGCGGCGGGGGGGGTACACTTTACGAGCAGTACTTC.